This TCR beta chain was recovered during a study of blood T cell repertoires in COVID-19 (dated by TCRdb to the early 2020s). Looking at the study overall: Samples from collaborators originated in the United States, Italy and Spain and spanned both the acute and convalescent phases of COVID-19. The prospective study material was composed of cDNA or gDNA derived from T cells, B-cell-depleted T cells, or PBMCs. The dataset comprised deeply sampled blood TCRbeta repertoires from subjects exposed to, actively infected with, or recovered from COVID-19. The repertoires were released in a freely available public database meant as a resource for research on the immune response to SARS-CoV-2. The samples were drawn from the first 160 participants of the ongoing ImmuneRACE study and from over a thousand subjects provided by 6 global collaborators. A de-identified subject ID, COVID-19 status, age in years and sex were almost always included in the sample metadata. Where available, HLA class I and class II types were taken from metadata supplied by the sample provider and were not determined by assay-based typing. The investigation overall reported the following: How much clinical and demographic metadata was included differed by source and by participant, and the metadata was provided uncurated.

About this clone itself: Its target antigen remains unknown. No much larger clone exists at a distance of one base, and base qualities are not known.

CDR1 SNHLY and CDR2 FYNNEI were looked up in the germline V gene. V is cut back by 8 bases and J by 0 bases, with 11 bases in the junction unmatched. The CDR3 starts with the cysteine, ends with the phenylalanine, and has 16 residues. Left in the record is the CDR3 DNA by itself, 48 bases read in frame from the first base. TCRbeta CDR3 regions were amplified from genomic DNA using the immunoSEQ Assay, a bias-controlled multiplex PCR. The authors' analysis ran thus. The number of nucleated cells in each sample was estimated from the amplification of reference gene primers within the assay. To quantify the absolute abundance of each unique TCRbeta CDR3 rearrangement, sequence reads were collapsed and filtered. For each sample, productive Simpson clonality was calculated by taking the square root of Simpson's diversity index across productive rearrangements. This is the immuneACCESS table as TCRdb keeps it, with only in-frame sequences that have V and J called. A part of the clones is gone; compared with another copy, unresolved V genes explain less than half, and the rest is unexplained. The V and J calls and clone size were taken over from that table, and D and trimming were inferred from the DNA. The sample table contains about 240,000 clones; only one count was recorded for 60% to 75% of them. 2.5% to 4% of the sample is held by the ten biggest clonotypes.

Each collaborating institution followed its own protocols to collect whole blood in K2EDTA tubes. Collaborator samples were shipped for TCRbeta analysis as frozen whole blood, isolated PBMCs, or DNA extracted from either sample type. Sequences were obtained from peripheral blood. The chain is made from TRBV2 and TRBJ1-1, with TRBD1 matching 8 junction bases. The TCR was taken from an elderly woman with acute or convalescent COVID-19. CDR3 region: CASQLQGALMNTEAFF. The sequence in DNA is TGTGCCAGCCAACTCCAGGGGGCTCTAATGAACACTGAAGCTTTCTTT.